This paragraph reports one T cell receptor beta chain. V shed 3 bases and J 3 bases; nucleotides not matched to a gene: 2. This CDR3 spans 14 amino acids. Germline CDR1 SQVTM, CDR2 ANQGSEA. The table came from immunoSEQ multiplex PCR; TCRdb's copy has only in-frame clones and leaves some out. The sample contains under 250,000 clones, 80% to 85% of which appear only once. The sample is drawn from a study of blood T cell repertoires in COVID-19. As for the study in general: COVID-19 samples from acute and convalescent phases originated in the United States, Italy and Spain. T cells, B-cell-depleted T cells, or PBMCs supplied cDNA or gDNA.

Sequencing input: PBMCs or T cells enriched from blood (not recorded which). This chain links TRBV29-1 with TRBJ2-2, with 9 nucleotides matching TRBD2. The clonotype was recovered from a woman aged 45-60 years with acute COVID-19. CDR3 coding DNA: TGCAGCGTTGATGCGGGGGGGTACACCGGGGAGCTGTTTTTT. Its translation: CSVDAGGYTGELFF.